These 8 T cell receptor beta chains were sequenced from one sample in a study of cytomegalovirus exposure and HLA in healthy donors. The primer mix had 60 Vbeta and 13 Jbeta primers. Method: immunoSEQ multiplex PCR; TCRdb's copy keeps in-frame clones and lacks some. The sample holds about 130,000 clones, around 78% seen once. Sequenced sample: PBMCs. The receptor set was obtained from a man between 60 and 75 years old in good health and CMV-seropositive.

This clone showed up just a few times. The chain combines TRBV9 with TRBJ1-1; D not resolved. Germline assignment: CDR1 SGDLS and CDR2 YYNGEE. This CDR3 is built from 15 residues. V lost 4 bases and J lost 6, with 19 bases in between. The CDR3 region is CASSTLPEVPSEAFF. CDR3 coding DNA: TGTGCCAGCAGCACACTCCCCGAGGTCCCCTCTGAAGCTTTCTTT.

CDR3 sequence reads: CASTRLGVKETQYF. As DNA, the CDR3 is TGTGCCAGCACTAGGTTAGGAGTTAAAGAGACCCAGTACTTC. The chain combines TRBV28 with TRBJ2-5; D remains ambiguous. Germline V lookup: CDR1 MDHEN, CDR2 SYDVKM. The CDR3 runs 14 residues. Trimming left V 7 bases short and J 3 bases short, with 15 bases between.

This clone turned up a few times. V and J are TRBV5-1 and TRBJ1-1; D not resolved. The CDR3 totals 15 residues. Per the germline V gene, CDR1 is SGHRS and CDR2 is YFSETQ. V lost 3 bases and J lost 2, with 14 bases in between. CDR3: CASSSREGGNTEAFF. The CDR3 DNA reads TGCGCCAGCAGCTCGAGAGAGGGCGGTAACACTGAAGCTTTCTTT.

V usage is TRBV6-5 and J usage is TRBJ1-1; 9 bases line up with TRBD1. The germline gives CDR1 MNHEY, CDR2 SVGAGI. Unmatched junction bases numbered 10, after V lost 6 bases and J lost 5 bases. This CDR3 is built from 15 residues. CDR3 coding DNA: TGTGCCAGCAGCTCTACTACAGGGGGCGAGACTGAAGCTTTCTTT. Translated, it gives CASSSTTGGETEAFF.

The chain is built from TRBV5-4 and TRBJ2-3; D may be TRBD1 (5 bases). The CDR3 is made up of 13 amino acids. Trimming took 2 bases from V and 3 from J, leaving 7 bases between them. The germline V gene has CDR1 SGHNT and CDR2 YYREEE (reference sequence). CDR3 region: CASSFRETDTQYF. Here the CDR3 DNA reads TGTGCCAGCAGCTTCAGGGAAACAGATACGCAGTATTTT.

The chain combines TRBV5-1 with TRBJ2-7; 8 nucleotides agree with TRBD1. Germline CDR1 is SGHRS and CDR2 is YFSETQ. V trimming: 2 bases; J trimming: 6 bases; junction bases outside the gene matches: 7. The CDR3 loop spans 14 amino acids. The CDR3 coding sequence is TGCGCCAGCAGCTTCCAGGGGGCTAATTCCGAGCAGTACTTC. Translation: CASSFQGANSEQYF.

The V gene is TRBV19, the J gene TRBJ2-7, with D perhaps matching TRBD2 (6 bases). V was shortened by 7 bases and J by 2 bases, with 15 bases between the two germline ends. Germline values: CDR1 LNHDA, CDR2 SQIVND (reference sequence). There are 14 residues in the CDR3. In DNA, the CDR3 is TGTGCCAGTAACCAGGGTGCGGGGCCCTACGAGCAGTACTTC. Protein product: CASNQGAGPYEQYF.

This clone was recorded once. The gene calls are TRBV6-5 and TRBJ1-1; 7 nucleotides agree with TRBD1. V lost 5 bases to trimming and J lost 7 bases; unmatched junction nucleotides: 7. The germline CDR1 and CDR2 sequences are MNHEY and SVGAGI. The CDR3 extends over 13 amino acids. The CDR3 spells CASSERGQLEAFF. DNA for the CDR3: TGTGCCAGCAGTGAAAGGGGGCAGCTTGAAGCTTTCTTT.